This paragraph covers one T cell receptor (beta chain) sequence. Its specificity is unknown. This sample is drawn from a study of type 1 and type 2 diabetes patients. This CDR3 is built from 15 residues. V lost 4 bases and J 5 bases, leaving 14 bases between the germline ends. Study-wide results and caveats: In CD4+ and CD8+ T cells, type 2 diabetes diversity exceeded type 1.

Genomic DNA was the PCR template. A primer set of 30 forward and 13 reverse primers amplified the CDR3. MiXCR was run by TCRdb on the multiplex PCR reads, yielding one entry per CDR3 protein. The sample carries about 270,000 distinct CDR3 sequences, 45% to 60% recorded once. The chain employs TRBV12-3 or TRBV12-4 and TRBJ2-2; possible D gene TRBD2, 5 bases. The sequenced sample was peripheral blood mononuclear cells (PBMCs). The receptor's source is a man younger than 35 with type 2 diabetes. The CDR3 here is CASSSKAGRTGELFF. The CDR3 region has the DNA TGTGCCAGCAGTTCAAAGGCGGGTCGAACCGGGGAGCTGTTTTTT.